This is a list of T cell receptor beta chains from one sample in a study of CD8+ T cells in alopecia areata. Produced via immunoSEQ multiplex PCR; TCRdb's table is partial and in-frame only. Of roughly 100,000 clones in the sample, approximately 66% were seen once. The specimen was CD8+ T cells sorted from blood, collected at week 4, from a patient treated with tofacitinib. Every receptor here comes from a human donor with alopecia areata. CDR3s include the opening cysteine and the closing phenylalanine or tryptophan. Fields, in order: V gene, clone size, J gene, D gene, CDR3 DNA, CDR3 protein. A D gene is named only where the DNA matches it firmly. The size field is filled for only some rows; it gives once, few, many or a size class.

V gene: TRBV13; clone size: few; J gene: TRBJ2-7; D gene: -; CDR3 DNA: TGTGCCAGCAGCCCTACAGGCGTCTCCTACGAGCAGTACTTC; CDR3 protein: CASSPTGVSYEQYF
V gene: TRBV6-5; clone size: -; J gene: TRBJ1-5; D gene: -; CDR3 DNA: TGTGCCAGCAGTTACTCGAGGGGACAGCCCCAGCATTTT; CDR3 protein: CASSYSRGQPQHF
V gene: TRBV5-1; clone size: -; J gene: TRBJ2-7; D gene: -; CDR3 DNA: TGCGCCAGCAGGCGGGGATGGGCGGAGCAGTACTTC; CDR3 protein: CASRRGWAEQYF
V gene: TRBV5-1; clone size: -; J gene: TRBJ1-1; D gene: -; CDR3 DNA: TGCGCCAGCAGCTTGGTTGTAGGCGAGAACACTGAAGCTTTCTTT; CDR3 protein: CASSLVVGENTEAFF
V gene: TRBV4-1; clone size: once; J gene: TRBJ2-1; D gene: TRBD2; CDR3 DNA: TGCGCCAGCAGCCGGACTAGCGGGGACAATGAGCAGTTCTTC; CDR3 protein: CASSRTSGDNEQFF
V gene: TRBV14; clone size: few; J gene: TRBJ2-5; D gene: -; CDR3 DNA: TGTGCCAGCAGCCCGGGGACCCTCCCCATCCAAGAGACCCAGTACTTC; CDR3 protein: CASSPGTLPIQETQYF
V gene: TRBV5-1; clone size: -; J gene: TRBJ2-7; D gene: TRBD2; CDR3 DNA: TGCGCCAGCAGCTCCGGACTAGCGGCCTACGAGCAGTACTTC; CDR3 protein: CASSSGLAAYEQYF
V gene: TRBV29-1; clone size: few; J gene: TRBJ2-7; D gene: TRBD2; CDR3 DNA: TGCAGCGTTGATGGCGGTCTAGCGGGAGAATACGAGCAGTACTTC; CDR3 protein: CSVDGGLAGEYEQYF
V gene: TRBV5-5; clone size: once; J gene: TRBJ2-7; D gene: -; CDR3 DNA: TGTGCCAGCAGCTTGGGGCTGAGCTCCTACGAGCAGTACTTC; CDR3 protein: CASSLGLSSYEQYF
V gene: TRBV27; clone size: few; J gene: TRBJ1-5; D gene: -; CDR3 DNA: TGTGCCAGCAGTTTACTGGCCCCTGATGGCAATCAGCCCCAGCATTTT; CDR3 protein: CASSLLAPDGNQPQHF
V gene: TRBV4-1; clone size: -; J gene: TRBJ1-1; D gene: -; CDR3 DNA: TGCGCCAGCAGCCAAGGCGGACGGGACGGATCTATTACGAACACTGAAGCTTTCTTT; CDR3 protein: CASSQGGRDGSITNTEAFF
V gene: TRBV30; clone size: -; J gene: TRBJ2-5; D gene: -; CDR3 DNA: TGTGCCTTCCAGTGGGTTAGTGAGACCCAGTACTTC; CDR3 protein: CAFQWVSETQYF
V gene: TRBV6-4; clone size: few; J gene: TRBJ2-3; D gene: TRBD2; CDR3 DNA: TGTGCCAGCAGTGGAGAAAGCGGGGGGGCTGCAGATACGCAGTATTTT; CDR3 protein: CASSGESGGAADTQYF
V gene: TRBV11-2; clone size: -; J gene: TRBJ2-7; D gene: -; CDR3 DNA: TGTGCCAGCAGCCTCACAGGAACATACAACTACGAGCAGTACTTC; CDR3 protein: CASSLTGTYNYEQYF
V gene: TRBV6-5; clone size: -; J gene: TRBJ2-1; D gene: -; CDR3 DNA: TGTGCCAGCAGTTTCGACGGTAACAATGAGCAGTTCTTC; CDR3 protein: CASSFDGNNEQFF
V gene: TRBV4-3; clone size: few; J gene: TRBJ1-2; D gene: -; CDR3 DNA: TGCGCCAGCAGCCAGCTGGACGGGGGCAAGTATGGCTACACCTTC; CDR3 protein: CASSQLDGGKYGYTF
V gene: TRBV4-3; clone size: once; J gene: TRBJ2-2; D gene: -; CDR3 DNA: TGCGCCAGCAGCCTTGGAGGCGCCGGGGAGCTGTTTTTT; CDR3 protein: CASSLGGAGELFF
V gene: TRBV25-1; clone size: -; J gene: TRBJ2-1; D gene: TRBD2; CDR3 DNA: TGTGCCAGCAGTGATGCGGGGGGCAATGAGCAGTTCTTC; CDR3 protein: CASSDAGGNEQFF
V gene: TRBV5-1; clone size: few; J gene: TRBJ2-1; D gene: TRBD1; CDR3 DNA: TGCGCCAGCAGTACCGGGACAGGGGATCCGGATGAGCAGTTCTTC; CDR3 protein: CASSTGTGDPDEQFF
V gene: TRBV27; clone size: -; J gene: TRBJ2-3; D gene: -; CDR3 DNA: TGTGCCAGCAGTCGGGTTAGCACAGATACGCAGTATTTT; CDR3 protein: CASSRVSTDTQYF
V gene: TRBV2; clone size: -; J gene: TRBJ1-1; D gene: TRBD1; CDR3 DNA: TGTGCCAGCAGTAGGGACAGCCAGAACACTGAAGCTTTCTTT; CDR3 protein: CASSRDSQNTEAFF
V gene: TRBV29-1; clone size: -; J gene: TRBJ1-4; D gene: -; CDR3 DNA: TGCAGCGTTGAGTCCGCAACTAATGAAAAACTGTTTTTT; CDR3 protein: CSVESATNEKLFF
V gene: TRBV5-6; clone size: -; J gene: TRBJ2-3; D gene: -; CDR3 DNA: TGTGCCAGCAGCTCAGAGGGCTCCACAGATACGCAGTATTTT; CDR3 protein: CASSSEGSTDTQYF
V gene: TRBV6-1; clone size: once; J gene: TRBJ2-1; D gene: -; CDR3 DNA: TGTGCCAGCAGTGAGTTCGTCGTGACGGCGTCCTACAATGAGCAGTTCTTC; CDR3 protein: CASSEFVVTASYNEQFF
V gene: TRBV27; clone size: -; J gene: TRBJ1-2; D gene: TRBD1; CDR3 DNA: TGTGCCAGCAGTGTAACAGGGGGAAGCTACTACACCTTC; CDR3 protein: CASSVTGGSYYTF
V gene: TRBV15; clone size: -; J gene: TRBJ1-3; D gene: -; CDR3 DNA: TGTGCCACCAGCAGAGAATTTGGAAGAGGAAACACCATATATTTT; CDR3 protein: CATSREFGRGNTIYF
V gene: TRBV4-1; clone size: -; J gene: TRBJ2-5; D gene: TRBD1; CDR3 DNA: TGCGCCAGCAGCCAAGATGCGGTGGCAGGGGGCCAAGAGACCCAGTACTTC; CDR3 protein: CASSQDAVAGGQETQYF
V gene: TRBV25-1; clone size: -; J gene: TRBJ2-1; D gene: -; CDR3 DNA: TGTGCCAGCAGTGAATATTACAATGAGCAGTTCTTC; CDR3 protein: CASSEYYNEQFF
V gene: TRBV4-3; clone size: -; J gene: TRBJ2-3; D gene: TRBD2; CDR3 DNA: TGCGCCAGCAGCCAACACCTCAGCGGGGGGGGTGCAGATACGCAGTATTTT; CDR3 protein: CASSQHLSGGGADTQYF
V gene: TRBV5-6; clone size: -; J gene: TRBJ1-1; D gene: -; CDR3 DNA: TGTGCCAGCAGCTTGATCGGCAGTGAAGCTTTCTTT; CDR3 protein: CASSLIGSEAFF
V gene: TRBV5-1; clone size: -; J gene: TRBJ2-3; D gene: -; CDR3 DNA: TGCGCCAGCAGCCACCGGGTCTTCCTCACAGATACGCAGTATTTT; CDR3 protein: CASSHRVFLTDTQYF
V gene: TRBV7-9; clone size: -; J gene: TRBJ1-2; D gene: -; CDR3 DNA: TGTGCCAGCAGCTCTCACTCGGGGGCTAACTATGGCTACACCTTC; CDR3 protein: CASSSHSGANYGYTF
V gene: TRBV7-9; clone size: once; J gene: TRBJ2-3; D gene: -; CDR3 DNA: TGTGCCAGCAGCGGACAGACAGATACGCAGTATTTT; CDR3 protein: CASSGQTDTQYF
V gene: TRBV4-3; clone size: once; J gene: TRBJ1-2; D gene: -; CDR3 DNA: TGCGCCAGCAGCTCTGGGCATCGGTGGGTCGGCGGCTACACCTTC; CDR3 protein: CASSSGHRWVGGYTF
V gene: TRBV7-9; clone size: -; J gene: TRBJ1-1; D gene: -; CDR3 DNA: TGTGCCAGCAGCTTCGGGGCTATGAACACTGAAGCTTTCTTT; CDR3 protein: CASSFGAMNTEAFF
V gene: TRBV5-1; clone size: once; J gene: TRBJ1-4; D gene: -; CDR3 DNA: TGCGCCAGCAGCTTGGAAAGTTCCGAAAAACTGTTTTTT; CDR3 protein: CASSLESSEKLFF
V gene: TRBV4-2; clone size: -; J gene: TRBJ1-1; D gene: -; CDR3 DNA: TGTGCCAGCAGCCACGGGTTAGGCACTGAAGCTTTCTTT; CDR3 protein: CASSHGLGTEAFF
V gene: TRBV29-1; clone size: -; J gene: TRBJ1-2; D gene: -; CDR3 DNA: TGCAGCGTTGAGGCTGGAGGGACTGGCTACACCTTC; CDR3 protein: CSVEAGGTGYTF
V gene: TRBV19; clone size: -; J gene: TRBJ1-2; D gene: TRBD1; CDR3 DNA: TGTGCCAGTCGACAGGGGTCGTTGGGCTACACCTTC; CDR3 protein: CASRQGSLGYTF
V gene: TRBV13; clone size: many; J gene: TRBJ2-1; D gene: TRBD1; CDR3 DNA: TGTGCCAGCAGCGATGACAGGGGATACCAGTTCTTC; CDR3 protein: CASSDDRGYQFF
V gene: TRBV5-6; clone size: -; J gene: TRBJ2-5; D gene: -; CDR3 DNA: TGTGCCAGCAGCTTGGCCACTATCCCTGGGAGTCAGGAGACCCAGTACTTC; CDR3 protein: CASSLATIPGSQETQYF
V gene: TRBV7-2; clone size: -; J gene: TRBJ2-7; D gene: TRBD1; CDR3 DNA: TGTGCCAGCAGACTGACTGCAGGGGGCTTATACGAGCAGTACTTC; CDR3 protein: CASRLTAGGLYEQYF
V gene: TRBV5-1; clone size: -; J gene: TRBJ1-5; D gene: TRBD1; CDR3 DNA: TGCGCCAGCTCCGTTTCAGGGGGAGGAGATCAGCCCCAGCATTTT; CDR3 protein: CASSVSGGGDQPQHF
V gene: TRBV5-6; clone size: few; J gene: TRBJ1-2; D gene: -; CDR3 DNA: TGTGCCAGCAGCACCAGCGGACGTGGCTACACCTTC; CDR3 protein: CASSTSGRGYTF
V gene: TRBV28; clone size: few; J gene: TRBJ2-3; D gene: -; CDR3 DNA: TGTGCCAGCAGTTGGCGGACCACGATTTCTGGCACAGATACGCAGTATTTT; CDR3 protein: CASSWRTTISGTDTQYF
V gene: TRBV29-1; clone size: -; J gene: TRBJ2-5; D gene: -; CDR3 DNA: TGCAGCGTTGATCTTAGCGCCCAGGAGACCCAGTACTTC; CDR3 protein: CSVDLSAQETQYF
V gene: TRBV15; clone size: -; J gene: TRBJ1-3; D gene: TRBD1; CDR3 DNA: TGTGCCACCAGCAGAGGAGACAGGGGGCCTGGAAACACCATATATTTT; CDR3 protein: CATSRGDRGPGNTIYF
V gene: TRBV5-6; clone size: -; J gene: TRBJ2-1; D gene: -; CDR3 DNA: TGTGCCAGCAGCCGAAAGTCCGGCGGTGAGCAGTTCTTC; CDR3 protein: CASSRKSGGEQFF
V gene: TRBV19; clone size: few; J gene: TRBJ2-5; D gene: TRBD2; CDR3 DNA: TGTGCCAGCAGTTCTGACCCGGGGGGAGAGACCCAGTACTTC; CDR3 protein: CASSSDPGGETQYF
V gene: TRBV5-6; clone size: -; J gene: TRBJ2-1; D gene: TRBD2; CDR3 DNA: TGTGCCAGTATCATGAGCGGGAGCACCAATGAGCAGTTCTTC; CDR3 protein: CASIMSGSTNEQFF
V gene: TRBV25-1; clone size: -; J gene: TRBJ1-1; D gene: TRBD1; CDR3 DNA: TGTGCCAGCAGTCCGGACAGGGGCCACTTCTTTGAAGCTTTCTTT; CDR3 protein: CASSPDRGHFFEAFF
V gene: TRBV4-2; clone size: -; J gene: TRBJ2-2; D gene: TRBD1; CDR3 DNA: TGTGCCAGCAGCCAAGAGGGGACAGCCAACACCGGGGAGCTGTTTTTT; CDR3 protein: CASSQEGTANTGELFF